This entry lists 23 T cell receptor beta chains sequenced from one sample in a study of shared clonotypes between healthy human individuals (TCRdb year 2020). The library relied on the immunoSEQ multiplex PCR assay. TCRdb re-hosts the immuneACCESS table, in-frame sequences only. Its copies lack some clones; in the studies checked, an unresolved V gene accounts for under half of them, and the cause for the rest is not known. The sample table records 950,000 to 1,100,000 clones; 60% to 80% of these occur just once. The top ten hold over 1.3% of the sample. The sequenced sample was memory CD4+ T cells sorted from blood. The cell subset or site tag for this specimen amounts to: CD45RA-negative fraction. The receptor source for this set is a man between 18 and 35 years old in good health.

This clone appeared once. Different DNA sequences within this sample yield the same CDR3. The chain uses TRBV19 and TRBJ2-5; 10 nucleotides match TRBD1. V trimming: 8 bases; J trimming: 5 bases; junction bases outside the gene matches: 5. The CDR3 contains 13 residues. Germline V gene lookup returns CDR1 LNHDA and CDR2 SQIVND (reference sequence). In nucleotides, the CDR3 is TGTGCCAGTGGGACAGGGGTTCGGGAGACCCAGTACTTC. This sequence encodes CASGTGVRETQYF.

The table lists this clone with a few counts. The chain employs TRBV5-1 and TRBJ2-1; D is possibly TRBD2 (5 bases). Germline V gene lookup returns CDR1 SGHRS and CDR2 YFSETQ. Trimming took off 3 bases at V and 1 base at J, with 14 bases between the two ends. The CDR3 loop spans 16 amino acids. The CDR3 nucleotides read TGCGCCAGCAGCTCCCTTGGACGAGGGTCCTACAATGAGCAGTTCTTC. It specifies CASSSLGRGSYNEQFF.

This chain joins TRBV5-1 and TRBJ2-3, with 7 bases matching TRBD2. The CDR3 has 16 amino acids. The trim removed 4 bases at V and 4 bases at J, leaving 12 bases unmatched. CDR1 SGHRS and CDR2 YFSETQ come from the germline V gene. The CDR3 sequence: CASSAGRGGSADTQYF. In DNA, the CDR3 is TGCGCCAGCAGCGCCGGACGAGGCGGGAGCGCAGATACGCAGTATTTT.

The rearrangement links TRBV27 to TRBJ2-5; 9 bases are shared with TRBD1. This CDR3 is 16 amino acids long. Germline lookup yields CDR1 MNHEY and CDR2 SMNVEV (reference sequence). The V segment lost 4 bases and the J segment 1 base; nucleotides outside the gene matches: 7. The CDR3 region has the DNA TGTGCCAGCAGTTCACAGGGGGCCAGCCTCCAAGAGACCCAGTACTTC. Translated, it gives CASSSQGASLQETQYF.

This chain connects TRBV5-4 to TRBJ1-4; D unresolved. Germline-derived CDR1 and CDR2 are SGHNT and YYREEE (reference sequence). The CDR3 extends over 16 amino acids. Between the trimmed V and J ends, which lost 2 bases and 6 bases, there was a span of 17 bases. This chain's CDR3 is CASSFRPSLEDEKLFF. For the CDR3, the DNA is TGTGCCAGCAGCTTCCGACCCTCCCTCGAGGATGAAAAACTGTTTTTT.

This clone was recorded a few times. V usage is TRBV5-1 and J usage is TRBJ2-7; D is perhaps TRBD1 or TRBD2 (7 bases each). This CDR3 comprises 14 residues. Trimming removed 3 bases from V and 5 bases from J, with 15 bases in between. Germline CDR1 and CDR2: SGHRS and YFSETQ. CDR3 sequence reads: CASSSGGEKHEQYF. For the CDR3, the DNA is TGCGCCAGCAGCTCAGGGGGGGAGAAACACGAGCAGTACTTC.

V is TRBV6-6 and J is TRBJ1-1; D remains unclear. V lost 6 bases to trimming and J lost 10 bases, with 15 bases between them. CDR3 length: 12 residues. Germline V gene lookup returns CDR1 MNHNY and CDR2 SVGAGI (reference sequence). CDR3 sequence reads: CASSPGVRRAFF. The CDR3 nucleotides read TGTGCCAGCAGCCCCGGTGTGAGACGAGCTTTCTTT.

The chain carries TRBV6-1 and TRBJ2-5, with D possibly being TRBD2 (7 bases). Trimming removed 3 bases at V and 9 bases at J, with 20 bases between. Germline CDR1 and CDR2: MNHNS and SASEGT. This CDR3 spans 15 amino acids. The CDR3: CASSERAQGGGPQYF. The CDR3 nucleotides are TGTGCCAGCAGTGAGAGAGCCCAAGGGGGGGGGCCCCAGTACTTC.

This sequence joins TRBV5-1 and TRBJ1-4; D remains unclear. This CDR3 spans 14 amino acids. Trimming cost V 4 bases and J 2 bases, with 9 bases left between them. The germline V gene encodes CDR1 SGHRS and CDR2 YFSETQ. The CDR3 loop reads CASSQGSTNEKLFF. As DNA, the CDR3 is TGCGCCAGCAGCCAAGGGTCGACTAATGAAAAACTGTTTTTT.

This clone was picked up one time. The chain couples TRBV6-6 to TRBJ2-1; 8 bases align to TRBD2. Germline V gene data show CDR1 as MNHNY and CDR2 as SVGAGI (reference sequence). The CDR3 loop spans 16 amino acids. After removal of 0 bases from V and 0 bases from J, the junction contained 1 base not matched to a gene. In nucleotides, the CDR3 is TGTGCCAGCAGTTACTCCGGGGGGGGCTCCTACAATGAGCAGTTCTTC. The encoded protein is CASSYSGGGSYNEQFF.

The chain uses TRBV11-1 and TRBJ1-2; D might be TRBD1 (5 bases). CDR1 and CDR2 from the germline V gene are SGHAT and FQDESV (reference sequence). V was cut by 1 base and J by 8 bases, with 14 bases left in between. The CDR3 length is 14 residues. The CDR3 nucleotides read TGTGCCAGCAGCTTAGAAGGAGGGGTCCGGGGCTACACCTTC. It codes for CASSLEGGVRGYTF. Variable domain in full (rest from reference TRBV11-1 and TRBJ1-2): EAEVAQSPRYKITEKSQAVAFWCDPISGHATLYWYRQILGQGPELLVQFQDESVVDDSQLPKDRFSAERLKGVDSTLKIQPAELGDSAMYLCASSLEGGVRGYTFGSGTRLTVV.

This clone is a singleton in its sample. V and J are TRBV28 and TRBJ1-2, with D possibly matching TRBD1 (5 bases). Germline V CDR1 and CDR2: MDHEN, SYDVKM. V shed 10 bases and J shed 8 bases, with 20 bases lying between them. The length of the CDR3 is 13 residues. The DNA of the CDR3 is TGTGCCACCTACGGACAACATCCGGGGGGCTACACCTTC. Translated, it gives CATYGQHPGGYTF.

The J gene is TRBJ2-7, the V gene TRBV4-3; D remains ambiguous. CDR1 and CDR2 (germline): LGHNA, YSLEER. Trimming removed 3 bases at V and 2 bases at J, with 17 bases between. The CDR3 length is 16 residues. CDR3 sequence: CASSQDVNGAPYEQYF. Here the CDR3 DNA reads TGCGCCAGCAGCCAGGACGTCAACGGAGCGCCCTACGAGCAGTACTTC.

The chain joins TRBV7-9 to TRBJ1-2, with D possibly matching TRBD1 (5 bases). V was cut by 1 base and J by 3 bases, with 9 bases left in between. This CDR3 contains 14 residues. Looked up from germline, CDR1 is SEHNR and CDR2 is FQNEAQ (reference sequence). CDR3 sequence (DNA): TGTGCCAGCAGCTTAGACAGGTTTGACTATGGCTACACCTTC. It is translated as CASSLDRFDYGYTF.

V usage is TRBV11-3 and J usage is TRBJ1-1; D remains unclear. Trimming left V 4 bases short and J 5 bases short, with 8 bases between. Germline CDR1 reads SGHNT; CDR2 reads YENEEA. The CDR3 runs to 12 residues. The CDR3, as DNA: TGTGCCAGCAGCTATAAGGTGACTGAAGCTTTCTTT. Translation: CASSYKVTEAFF.

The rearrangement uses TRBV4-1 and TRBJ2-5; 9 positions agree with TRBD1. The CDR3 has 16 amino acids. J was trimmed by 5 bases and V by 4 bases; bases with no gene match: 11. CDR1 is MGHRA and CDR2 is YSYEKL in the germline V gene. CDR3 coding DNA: TGCGCCAGCAGCCGAAGAGGGGGGACAGGGAGTGAGACCCAGTACTTC. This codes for CASSRRGGTGSETQYF.

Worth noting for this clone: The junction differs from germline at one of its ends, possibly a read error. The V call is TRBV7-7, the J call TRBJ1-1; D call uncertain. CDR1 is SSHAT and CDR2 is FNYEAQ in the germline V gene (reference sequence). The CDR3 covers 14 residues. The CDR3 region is CASSSTEGNTEAFF. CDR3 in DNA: TGTGCTAGCAGCTCGACGGAAGGGAACACTGAAGCTTTCTTT.

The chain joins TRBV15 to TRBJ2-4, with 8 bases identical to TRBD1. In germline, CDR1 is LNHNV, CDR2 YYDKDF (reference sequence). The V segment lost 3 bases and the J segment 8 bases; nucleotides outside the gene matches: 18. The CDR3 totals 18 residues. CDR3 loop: CATSSQNRMTGEKDIQYF. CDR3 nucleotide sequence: TGTGCCACCAGCAGTCAGAATAGGATGACAGGGGAAAAGGACATTCAGTACTTC.

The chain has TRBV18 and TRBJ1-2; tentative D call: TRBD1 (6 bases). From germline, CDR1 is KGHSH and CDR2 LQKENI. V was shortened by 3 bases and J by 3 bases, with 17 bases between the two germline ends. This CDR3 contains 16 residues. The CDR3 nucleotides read TGTGCCAGCTCACCCCGGGGGGCAGCCTTCGACTATGGCTACACCTTC. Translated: CASSPRGAAFDYGYTF.

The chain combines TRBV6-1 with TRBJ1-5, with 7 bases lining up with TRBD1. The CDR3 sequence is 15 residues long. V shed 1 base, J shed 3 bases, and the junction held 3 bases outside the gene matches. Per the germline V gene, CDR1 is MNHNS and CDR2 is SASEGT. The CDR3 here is CASSEGGTVNQPQHF. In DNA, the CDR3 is TGTGCCAGCAGTGAAGGGGGGACAGTCAATCAGCCCCAGCATTTT.

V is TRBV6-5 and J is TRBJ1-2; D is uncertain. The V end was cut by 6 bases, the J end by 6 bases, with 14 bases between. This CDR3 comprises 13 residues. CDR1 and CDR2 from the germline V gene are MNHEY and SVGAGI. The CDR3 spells CASRNSLDDGYTF. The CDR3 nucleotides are TGTGCCAGCAGAAACAGCTTGGACGATGGCTACACCTTC.

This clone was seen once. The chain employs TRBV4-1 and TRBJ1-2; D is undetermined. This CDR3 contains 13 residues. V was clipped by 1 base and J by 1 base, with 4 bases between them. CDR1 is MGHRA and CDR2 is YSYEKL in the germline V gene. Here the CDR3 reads CASSQGVNYGYTF. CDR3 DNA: TGCGCCAGCAGCCAAGGAGTTAACTATGGCTACACCTTC.

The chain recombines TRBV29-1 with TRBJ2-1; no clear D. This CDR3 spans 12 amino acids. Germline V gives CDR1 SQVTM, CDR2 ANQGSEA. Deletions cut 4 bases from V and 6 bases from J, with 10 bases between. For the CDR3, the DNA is TGCAGCGTTGTGCGGTCGGGCAATGAGCAGTTCTTC. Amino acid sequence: CSVVRSGNEQFF.